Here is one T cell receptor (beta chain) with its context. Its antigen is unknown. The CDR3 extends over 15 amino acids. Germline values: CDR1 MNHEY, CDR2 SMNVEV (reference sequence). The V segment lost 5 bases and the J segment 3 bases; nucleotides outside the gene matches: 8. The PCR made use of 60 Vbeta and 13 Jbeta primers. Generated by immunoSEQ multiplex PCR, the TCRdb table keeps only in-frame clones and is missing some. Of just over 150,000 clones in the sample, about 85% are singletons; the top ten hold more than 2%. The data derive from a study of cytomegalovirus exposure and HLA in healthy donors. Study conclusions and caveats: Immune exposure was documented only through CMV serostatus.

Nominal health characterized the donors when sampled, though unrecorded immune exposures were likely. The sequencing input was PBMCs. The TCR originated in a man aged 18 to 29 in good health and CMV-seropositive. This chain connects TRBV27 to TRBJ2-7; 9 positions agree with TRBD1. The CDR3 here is CASSPPGTGFYEQYF. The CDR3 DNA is TGTGCCAGCAGTCCTCCCGGGACAGGGTTCTACGAGCAGTACTTC.